Listed below are T cell receptor beta chains from one sample, sequenced in a study of T cell changes during pregnancy in multiple sclerosis. The data were produced by immunoSEQ multiplex PCR, yet TCRdb's version contains in-frame clones alone and is incomplete. Of approximately 39,000 clones in the sample, around 93% were seen once. The specimen comprised CD4+ T cells from peripheral blood mononuclear cells, sampled in the second trimester of pregnancy. Every receptor here comes from a female donor with multiple sclerosis, enrolled in a pregnancy study. CDR3s include the opening cysteine and the closing phenylalanine or tryptophan. Each record gives: clone size, CDR3 length, D gene, V gene, J gene, CDR3 DNA, CDR3 protein. D genes are given only for firm matches. Expanded clones get a size class; other rows say once, few or many, or leave the size out.

size: once; length: 16; D: TRBD2; V: TRBV28; J: TRBJ2-7; DNA: TGTGCCAGCAGTTTGTCACTAGCGGGAGGGCCCGACGAGCAGTACTTC; CDR3: CASSLSLAGGPDEQYF
size: NA; length: 13; D: TRBD1; V: TRBV27; J: TRBJ2-1; DNA: TGTGCCAGCAGTTTAGGGACAGGGAATGAGCAGTTCTTC; CDR3: CASSLGTGNEQFF
size: NA; length: 17; D: TRBD2; V: TRBV4-1; J: TRBJ2-3; DNA: TGCGCCAGCAGCCAAGTCCCTACTAGCGGGGGCACAGATACGCAGTATTTT; CDR3: CASSQVPTSGGTDTQYF
size: NA; length: 14; D: NA; V: TRBV4-3; J: TRBJ2-7; DNA: TGCGCCAGCAGCCAAGAAGGGGGTCCCTACGAGCAGTACTTC; CDR3: CASSQEGGPYEQYF
size: NA; length: 14; D: TRBD1; V: TRBV6-1; J: TRBJ2-5; DNA: TGTGCCAGCAGTGGGACAGGGCAGGGAGAGACCCAGTACTTC; CDR3: CASSGTGQGETQYF
size: NA; length: 15; D: TRBD2; V: TRBV27; J: TRBJ2-5; DNA: TGTGCCAGCACTTTTCTAGCGGGAGGGAGAGAGACCCAGTACTTC; CDR3: CASTFLAGGRETQYF
size: NA; length: 14; D: TRBD2; V: TRBV5-1; J: TRBJ2-3; DNA: TGCGCCAGCAGCTCACTAGCGGGGGTAGATACGCAGTATTTT; CDR3: CASSSLAGVDTQYF
size: NA; length: 14; D: NA; V: TRBV6-1; J: TRBJ1-1; DNA: TGTGCCAGCAGTGAACAGGCTTTCCACACTGAAGCTTTCTTT; CDR3: CASSEQAFHTEAFF
size: once; length: 16; D: NA; V: TRBV11-3; J: TRBJ2-3; DNA: TGTGCCAGCAGCTTAGGGGTGACAGACACCACAGATACGCAGTATTTT; CDR3: CASSLGVTDTTDTQYF
size: NA; length: 16; D: TRBD1; V: TRBV5-1; J: TRBJ1-2; DNA: TGCGCCAGCAGCTTACTTGGAACCGGGACAGGTTCCGGCTACACCTTC; CDR3: CASSLLGTGTGSGYTF
size: NA; length: 15; D: TRBD2; V: TRBV7-8; J: TRBJ2-3; DNA: TGTGCCAGCAGCTATCGGACTAGCGGGGTAGAGGGGCAGTATTTT; CDR3: CASSYRTSGVEGQYF
size: NA; length: 14; D: NA; V: TRBV28; J: TRBJ1-1; DNA: TGTGCCAGCAGTTTACCCCGGATCAAGGGGGAAGCTTTCTTT; CDR3: CASSLPRIKGEAFF
size: NA; length: 18; D: TRBD2; V: TRBV7-6; J: TRBJ2-2; DNA: TGTGCCAGCAGCTTAGGACTAGCGGGAGGGCTTAGCACCGGGGAGCTGTTTTTT; CDR3: CASSLGLAGGLSTGELFF
size: NA; length: 16; D: TRBD1; V: TRBV19; J: TRBJ2-5; DNA: TGTGCCAGCCGAAGACAGGGGGCTTTAAAGGAAGAGACCCAGTACTTC; CDR3: CASRRQGALKEETQYF
size: once; length: 17; D: NA; V: TRBV5-1; J: TRBJ2-1; DNA: TGCGCCAGCAGCCCGGGGTCCAAGCGGGTAACCTACAATGAGCAGTTCTTC; CDR3: CASSPGSKRVTYNEQFF
size: NA; length: 16; D: TRBD1; V: TRBV2; J: TRBJ1-2; DNA: TGTGCCAGCAGTGAAGCGCTATGGGGACAGGGTAACGGCTACACCTTC; CDR3: CASSEALWGQGNGYTF
size: NA; length: 13; D: NA; V: TRBV9; J: TRBJ2-2; DNA: TGTGCCAGCAGCCTCCGCTGGCCCGGGGAGCTGTTTTTT; CDR3: CASSLRWPGELFF
size: NA; length: 13; D: NA; V: TRBV5-4; J: TRBJ2-7; DNA: TGTGCCAGCAGCTTGTATGGGCTATACGAGCAGTACTTC; CDR3: CASSLYGLYEQYF
size: once; length: 18; D: TRBD1; V: TRBV18; J: TRBJ2-6; DNA: TGTGCCAGCTCACCCCAACGACAGGGGATTAACGGGGCCAACGTCCTGACTTTC; CDR3: CASSPQRQGINGANVLTF
size: NA; length: 13; D: NA; V: TRBV7-9; J: TRBJ1-2; DNA: TGTGCCAGCAGCCTTGGGAGGGAGGGAGGCTACACCTTC; CDR3: CASSLGREGGYTF
size: NA; length: 13; D: NA; V: TRBV2; J: TRBJ2-1; DNA: TGTGCCAGCAGGACCAGGGGAGGGACTGAGCAGTTCTTC; CDR3: CASRTRGGTEQFF
size: once; length: 14; D: TRBD1; V: TRBV6-5; J: TRBJ2-2; DNA: TGTGCCAGCAGCTCCGACAGGGACACCGGGGAGCTGTTTTTT; CDR3: CASSSDRDTGELFF
size: once; length: 15; D: TRBD1; V: TRBV6-5; J: TRBJ1-6; DNA: TGTGCCAGCACCGAACTCGGACAGGGGACTTCACCCCTCCACTTT; CDR3: CASTELGQGTSPLHF
size: once; length: 16; D: TRBD1; V: TRBV10-3; J: TRBJ2-3; DNA: TGTGCCATCAGTGAGGGACAGGGGACTTTCACAGATACGCAGTATTTT; CDR3: CAISEGQGTFTDTQYF
size: NA; length: 14; D: NA; V: TRBV2; J: TRBJ1-2; DNA: TGTGCCAGCAGGCCTAACAGGGTTAACTATGGCTACACCTTC; CDR3: CASRPNRVNYGYTF
size: few; length: 14; D: NA; V: TRBV6-1; J: TRBJ1-6; DNA: TGTGCCAGCAGTGATGGCGGGAAGGGTTCACCCCTCCACTTT; CDR3: CASSDGGKGSPLHF
size: NA; length: 13; D: TRBD1; V: TRBV4-2; J: TRBJ1-1; DNA: TGTGCCAGCAGCCCGACCACCGGGACAGTCGCTTTCTTT; CDR3: CASSPTTGTVAFF
size: NA; length: 13; D: NA; V: TRBV6-6; J: TRBJ1-2; DNA: TGTGCCAGCAGTTCGCTCGGGGGAGAGGGCTACACCTTC; CDR3: CASSSLGGEGYTF
size: NA; length: 14; D: NA; V: TRBV19; J: TRBJ1-1; DNA: TGTGCCAGTAGGACGGGAGGCGCCAGCCCTGAAGCTTTCTTT; CDR3: CASRTGGASPEAFF
size: NA; length: 15; D: NA; V: TRBV5-1; J: TRBJ1-1; DNA: TGCGCCAGCAGCTCACAGGCTTCCGTGAACACTGAAGCTTTCTTT; CDR3: CASSSQASVNTEAFF
size: NA; length: 15; D: NA; V: TRBV6-5; J: TRBJ1-4; DNA: TGTGCCAGCAGTTACTCCGGCCCTCGGAGGGAAAAACTGTTTTTT; CDR3: CASSYSGPRREKLFF
size: once; length: 14; D: TRBD1; V: TRBV19; J: TRBJ1-1; DNA: TGTGCCAGTAGTACAGGGACAGCGAACACTGAAGCTTTCTTT; CDR3: CASSTGTANTEAFF
size: NA; length: 14; D: NA; V: TRBV27; J: TRBJ2-5; DNA: TGTGCCAGCAGTTTCCGGGGGAACGGAGAGACCCAGTACTTC; CDR3: CASSFRGNGETQYF
size: NA; length: 16; D: NA; V: TRBV19; J: TRBJ1-2; DNA: TGTGCCTCTCAGGCTTCCGCCGGGGGTTGGGGCTATGGCTACACCTTC; CDR3: CASQASAGGWGYGYTF
size: NA; length: 17; D: NA; V: TRBV2; J: TRBJ2-4; DNA: TGTGCCAGCAGTGAGGTCCGGAGGGATAGAGCCAAAAACATTCAGTACTTC; CDR3: CASSEVRRDRAKNIQYF
size: NA; length: 14; D: NA; V: TRBV14; J: TRBJ1-1; DNA: TGTGCCAGCAGCCAAGTGTTAGGGAGCACTGAAGCTTTCTTT; CDR3: CASSQVLGSTEAFF
size: NA; length: 14; D: NA; V: TRBV7-2; J: TRBJ2-5; DNA: TGTGCCAGCAGCTTCATGAAGGCGGCGGAGACCCAGTACTTC; CDR3: CASSFMKAAETQYF
size: NA; length: 16; D: TRBD1; V: TRBV15; J: TRBJ2-3; DNA: TGTGCCACCAGCAGAGAAAGGGACAGGGGGACAGATACGCAGTATTTT; CDR3: CATSRERDRGTDTQYF
size: once; length: 15; D: NA; V: TRBV7-2; J: TRBJ1-4; DNA: TGTGCCAGCAGCTTAGATGGGCGACAGACCCAAAAACTGTTTTTT; CDR3: CASSLDGRQTQKLFF
size: NA; length: 16; D: NA; V: TRBV19; J: TRBJ1-3; DNA: TGTGCCAGTAGTATAGGCGGCCGGAGCTCTGGAAACACCATATATTTT; CDR3: CASSIGGRSSGNTIYF
size: NA; length: 13; D: NA; V: TRBV28; J: TRBJ1-2; DNA: TGTGCCAGCAGAGTACAGGGTTCGAGTGGCTACACCTTC; CDR3: CASRVQGSSGYTF
size: NA; length: 12; D: NA; V: TRBV7-3; J: TRBJ2-5; DNA: TGTGCCAGCAATCTCTGGGCGGAGACCCAGTACTTC; CDR3: CASNLWAETQYF
size: NA; length: 13; D: NA; V: TRBV2; J: TRBJ1-6; DNA: TGTGCCAGGAGGAGCTCCTATAATTCACCCCTCCACTTT; CDR3: CARRSSYNSPLHF
size: NA; length: 14; D: NA; V: TRBV11-1; J: TRBJ1-1; DNA: TGTGCCAGCAGCTTAAATGTAGGGAGCACTGAAGCTTTCTTT; CDR3: CASSLNVGSTEAFF
size: NA; length: 13; D: TRBD2; V: TRBV30; J: TRBJ2-7; DNA: TGTGCCTGGGGGACTAGCGGGAGTTACGAGCAGTACTTC; CDR3: CAWGTSGSYEQYF